The 3 T cell receptor beta chains reported below all come from one sample, sequenced in a study of CD8+CD57+ T cells in acquired aplastic anemia. Patients picked for sequencing had shown CD8+CD57+ cell expansion detected by flow cytometry. Genomic DNA, the template, was used for profiling of the TCR beta VDJ and CDR3. Using its own MiXCR run on the reads, TCRdb lists one record per CDR3 protein. This sample carries fewer than 300,000 distinct CDR3 sequences, less than 85% of them seen once, and the ten largest clones take over 35%. Specimen: sorted CD4+, CD8+, or CD8+CD57+ T cells (not recorded which) from PBMCs. The receptors were gathered from a human donor with aplastic anemia.

The chain joins TRBV15 to TRBJ2-7, with D tentatively TRBD1 or TRBD2 (5 bases each). CDR1 is LNHNV, CDR2 YYDKDF, per germline (reference sequence). The CDR3 is 15 residues long. The CDR3 protein is CASSVLGVTTYQHFV. DNA for the CDR3: TGTGCCAGCAGCGTCCTGGGGGTAACGACCTACCAGCACTTCGTC.

The rearrangement links TRBV7-8 to TRBJ1-5; D possibly corresponds to TRBD1 (5 bases). The CDR3 length is 16 residues. Deletions cut 4 bases from V and 11 bases from J, with 24 bases between. In germline, CDR1 is SGHVS, CDR2 FQNEAQ. This CDR3 is CASSSGVTGGHHSQHF. The DNA for the CDR3 is TGTGCCAGCAGCTCCGGGGTTACGGGTGGACATCACTCCCAGCATTTT. Together with reference TRBV7-8 and TRBJ1-5, the CDR3 gives the full variable domain: GAGVSQSPRYKVAKRGQDVALRCDPISGHVSLFWYQQALGQGPEFLTYFQNEAQLDKSGLPSDRFFAERPEGSVSTLKIQRTQQEDSAVYLCASSSGVTGGHHSQHFGDGTRLSIL.

CDR3 DNA: TGTGCCAGCAGCTTATCAGGCGGAGGAGCTGGGAACATTCAGTACTTC. Amino acids: CASSLSGGGAGNIQYF. The chain is built from TRBV7-3 and TRBJ2-4; possible D gene TRBD2, 5 bases. Germline V CDR1 and CDR2: SGHTA, FQGTGA. This CDR3 has 16 residues. V was shortened by 2 bases and J by 7 bases, with 18 bases between the two germline ends.